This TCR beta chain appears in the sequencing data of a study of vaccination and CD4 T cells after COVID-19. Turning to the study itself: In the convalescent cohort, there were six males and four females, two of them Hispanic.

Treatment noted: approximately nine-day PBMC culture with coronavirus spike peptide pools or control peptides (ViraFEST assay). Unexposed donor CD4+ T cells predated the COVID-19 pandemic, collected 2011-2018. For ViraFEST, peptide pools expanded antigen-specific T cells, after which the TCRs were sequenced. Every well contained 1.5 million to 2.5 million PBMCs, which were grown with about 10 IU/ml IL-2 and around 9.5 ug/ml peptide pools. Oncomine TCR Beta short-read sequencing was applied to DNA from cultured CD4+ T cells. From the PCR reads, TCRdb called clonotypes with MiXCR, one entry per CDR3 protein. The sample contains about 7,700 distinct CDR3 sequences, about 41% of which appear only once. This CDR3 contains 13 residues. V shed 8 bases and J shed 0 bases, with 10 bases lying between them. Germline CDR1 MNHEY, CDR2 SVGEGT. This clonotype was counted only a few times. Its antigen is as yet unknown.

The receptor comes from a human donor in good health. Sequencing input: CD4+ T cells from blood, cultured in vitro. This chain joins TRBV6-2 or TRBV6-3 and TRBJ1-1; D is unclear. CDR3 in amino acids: CASGYRVNTEAFF. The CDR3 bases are TGTGCCAGCGGGTACCGAGTGAACACTGAAGCTTTCTTT.